This entry features one T cell receptor (beta chain) sequence. The sample comes from a study of cytomegalovirus exposure and HLA in healthy donors. Germline loops: CDR1 SGHVS, CDR2 FNYEAQ. Unmatched junction bases numbered 3, after V lost 1 base and J lost 3 bases. The CDR3 totals 15 residues. The PCR contained 60 Vbeta and 13 Jbeta primers. As originally analysed: A later analysis tallied about 80 million unique TCR beta chains, around 10 million of them shared. Clones were sequenced by immunoSEQ multiplex PCR, and TCRdb holds only the in-frame ones, with some missing. The V and J calls and the clone size are those of that table, but D and trimming were determined from the DNA. The table includes 150,000 to 170,000 clones, 65% to 85% detected once.

Input material: PBMCs. The chain has TRBV7-6 and TRBJ2-1, with 7 nucleotides matching TRBD1. The TCR comes from a woman between 35 and 50 years old in good health and CMV-seropositive. CDR3 in amino acids: CASSLGQGVYNEQFF. CDR3 DNA sequence: TGTGCCAGCAGCTTAGGTCAGGGGGTCTACAATGAGCAGTTCTTC.